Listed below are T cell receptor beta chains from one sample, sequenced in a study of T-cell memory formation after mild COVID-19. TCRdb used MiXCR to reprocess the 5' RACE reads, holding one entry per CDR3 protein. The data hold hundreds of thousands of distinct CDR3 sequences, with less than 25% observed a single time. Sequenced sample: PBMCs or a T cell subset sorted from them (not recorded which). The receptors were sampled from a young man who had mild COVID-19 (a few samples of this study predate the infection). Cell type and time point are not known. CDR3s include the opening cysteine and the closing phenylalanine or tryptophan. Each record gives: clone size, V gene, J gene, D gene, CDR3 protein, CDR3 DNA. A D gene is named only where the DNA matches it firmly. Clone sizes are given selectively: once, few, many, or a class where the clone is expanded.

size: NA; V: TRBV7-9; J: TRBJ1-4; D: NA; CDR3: CASSAPGMGHEKLFF; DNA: TGTGCCAGCAGCGCCCCCGGGATGGGGCACGAAAAACTGTTTTTT
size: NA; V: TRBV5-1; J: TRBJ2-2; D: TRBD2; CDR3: CASSPPRSGEDTGELFF; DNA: TGCGCCAGCAGCCCGCCCCGTAGCGGGGAGGACACCGGGGAGCTGTTTTTT
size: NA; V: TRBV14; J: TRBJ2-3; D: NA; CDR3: CASSQEWASTDTQYF; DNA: TGTGCCAGCAGCCAGGAGTGGGCTAGCACAGATACGCAGTATTTT
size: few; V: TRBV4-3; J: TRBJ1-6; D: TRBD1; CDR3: CASSPQGAVNSPLHF; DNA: TGCGCCAGCAGCCCACAGGGGGCAGTGAATTCACCCCTCCACTTT
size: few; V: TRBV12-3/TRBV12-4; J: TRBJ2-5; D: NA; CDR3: CASSFGIRETQYF; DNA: TGTGCCAGCAGTTTCGGGATTAGAGAGACCCAGTACTTC
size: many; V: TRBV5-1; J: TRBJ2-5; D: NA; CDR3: CASSLVTGQETQYF; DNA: TGCGCCAGCAGCTTGGTTACAGGCCAAGAGACCCAGTACTTC
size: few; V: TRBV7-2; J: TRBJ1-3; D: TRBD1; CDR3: CASSLVGTGGNTIYF; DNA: TGTGCCAGCAGCTTAGTCGGGACAGGGGGAAACACCATATATTTT
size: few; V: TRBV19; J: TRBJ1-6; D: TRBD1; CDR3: CASSPTGGRTSPLHF; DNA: TGTGCCAGTAGCCCGACAGGGGGCCGGACTTCACCCCTCCACTTT
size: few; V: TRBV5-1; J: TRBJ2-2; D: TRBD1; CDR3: CASRPDRADTGELFF; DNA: TGCGCCAGCAGACCTGACAGGGCCGACACCGGGGAGCTGTTTTTT
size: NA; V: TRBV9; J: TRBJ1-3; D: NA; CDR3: CASSVANSGNTIYF; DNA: TGTGCCAGCAGCGTAGCGAACTCTGGAAACACCATATATTTT
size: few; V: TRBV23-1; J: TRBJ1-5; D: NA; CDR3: CASKKSAGMQNSNQPQHF; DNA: TGCGCCAGCAAGAAATCTGCCGGGATGCAGAATAGCAATCAGCCCCAGCATTTT
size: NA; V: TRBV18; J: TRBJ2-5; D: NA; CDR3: CASSLPSPGRRETQYF; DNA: TGTGCCAGCTCACTACCGTCACCGGGACGCCGGGAGACCCAGTACTTC
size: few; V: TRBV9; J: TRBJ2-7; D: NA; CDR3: CASSAGFDEQYF; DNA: TGTGCCAGCAGCGCAGGGTTCGACGAGCAGTACTTC
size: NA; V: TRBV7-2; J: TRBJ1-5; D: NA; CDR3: CASSLVRNQPQHF; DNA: TGTGCCAGCAGCTTAGTAAGGAATCAGCCCCAGCATTTT
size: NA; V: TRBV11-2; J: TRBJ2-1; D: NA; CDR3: CASSSDSLEQFF; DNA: TGTGCCAGCAGCTCGGACAGCTTAGAGCAGTTCTTC
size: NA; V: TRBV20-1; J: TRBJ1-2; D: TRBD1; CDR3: CSASRARQGYGYTF; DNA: TGCAGTGCTAGTCGCGCTCGACAGGGATATGGCTACACCTTC
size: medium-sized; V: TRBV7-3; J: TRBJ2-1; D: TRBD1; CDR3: CASSPGTGGYNEQFF; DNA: TGTGCCAGCAGTCCCGGGACAGGGGGCTACAATGAGCAGTTCTTC
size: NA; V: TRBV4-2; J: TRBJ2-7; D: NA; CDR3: CASSQEGQTYEQYF; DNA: TGTGCCAGCAGCCAAGAAGGACAGACCTACGAGCAGTACTTC
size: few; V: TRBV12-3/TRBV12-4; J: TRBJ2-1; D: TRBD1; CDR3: CVTGGRYNEQFF; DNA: TGTGTGACAGGGGGCCGGTACAATGAGCAGTTCTTC
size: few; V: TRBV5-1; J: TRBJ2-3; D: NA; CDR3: CASSGTYTDTQYF; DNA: TGCGCCAGCAGCGGAACGTACACAGATACGCAGTATTTT
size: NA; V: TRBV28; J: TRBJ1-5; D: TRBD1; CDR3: CASSSGQGARQPQHF; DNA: TGTGCCAGCAGTTCCGGACAGGGGGCTCGGCAGCCCCAGCATTTT
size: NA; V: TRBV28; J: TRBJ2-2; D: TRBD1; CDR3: CASSTDRGYTGELFF; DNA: TGTGCCAGCAGCACGGACAGGGGATACACCGGGGAGCTGTTTTTT
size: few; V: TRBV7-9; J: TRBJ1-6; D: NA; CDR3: CASSSRANGLRPLHF; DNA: TGTGCCAGCAGCTCCCGGGCCAACGGTTTGAGACCCCTCCACTTT
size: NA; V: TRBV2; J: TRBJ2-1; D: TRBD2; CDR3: CASSRLAGVFNEQFF; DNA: TGTGCCAGCAGTCGTCTAGCGGGGGTCTTCAATGAGCAGTTCTTC
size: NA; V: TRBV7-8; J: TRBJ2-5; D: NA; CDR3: CASRFRAVQQETQYF; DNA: TGTGCCAGCAGGTTCCGGGCCGTACAACAAGAGACCCAGTACTTC
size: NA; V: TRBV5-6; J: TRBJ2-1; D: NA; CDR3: CASSLGLLTQEQFF; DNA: TGTGCCAGCAGCTTGGGACTCTTGACTCAGGAGCAGTTCTTC
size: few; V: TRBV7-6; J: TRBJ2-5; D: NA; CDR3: CASSFRTAVRETQYF; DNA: TGTGCCAGCAGCTTCCGGACAGCCGTCCGAGAGACCCAGTACTTC